This T cell receptor (beta chain) was sequenced during a study of T cells after yellow fever vaccination. There are 14 residues in the CDR3. V lost 3 bases to trimming and J lost 3 bases, with 9 bases between them. CDR1 and CDR2 (germline): MGHRA, YSYEKL. This clonotype was seen ten or more times. Its antigen remains unidentified. Points from the study as a whole: Clones that expanded after primary vaccination mostly reappeared after the booster (roughly 97% CD4, 88% CD8). Contamination by abundant bulk-population clonotypes could be present in FACS-sorted repertoires.

Generation of TCR cDNA used 5'RACE template switching (which added a universal primer site and UMIs). TCRdb reanalysed the 5' RACE reads using MiXCR and keeps one entry per CDR3 protein. The repertoire holds about 170,000 distinct CDR3 sequences, with 11% as singletons. The TCR sequence derives from a man in his late teens or twenties who received the YFV17D yellow fever vaccine. The sequencing here drew on CD8+ T cells sorted from PBMCs, taken 15 days after the yellow fever booster vaccination. The chain joins TRBV4-1 to TRBJ1-5; possibly TRBD1 for D (5 bases). The CDR3: CASSHSGTNQPQHF. CDR3 in DNA: TGCGCCAGCAGCCATTCAGGGACCAATCAGCCCCAGCATTTT.